A selection of T cell receptor beta chains follows, all from one sample in a study of shared T cell receptors in the human thymus. Using immunoSEQ multiplex PCR, the repertoire was profiled, and TCRdb retains in-frame clones only, with some absent. Among hundreds of thousands of clones listed, about 87% were seen once. These same records also appear under a second study, on human thymus T cells.

What was sequenced was thymocytes. These receptor sequences come from a boy younger than two with a congenital heart defect. Each CDR3 is given with its conserved first and last residue. Fields, in order: V gene, D gene, J gene, CDR3 DNA, CDR3 protein. The D gene is left open where the match is weak.

V gene: TRBV18; D gene: NA; J gene: TRBJ2-1; CDR3 DNA: TGTGCCAGCAACCCCCACAGGGCGCCCTACAATGAGCAGTTCTTC; CDR3 protein: CASNPHRAPYNEQFF
V gene: TRBV27; D gene: TRBD1; J gene: TRBJ2-7; CDR3 DNA: TGTGCCAGCAGTTGGATAAGGGGGCACGAGCAGTACTTC; CDR3 protein: CASSWIRGHEQYF
V gene: TRBV28; D gene: NA; J gene: TRBJ2-7; CDR3 DNA: TGTGCCGGCGGCGGATATGAGGGTGAGCAGTACTTC; CDR3 protein: CAGGGYEGEQYF
V gene: TRBV10-3; D gene: NA; J gene: TRBJ1-2; CDR3 DNA: TGTGCCATCGGGGGGGGCAGGGATGGCTACACCTTC; CDR3 protein: CAIGGGRDGYTF
V gene: TRBV4-1; D gene: NA; J gene: TRBJ2-7; CDR3 DNA: TGCGCCAGCAGCCAAGAAGCCGGGGAGCAGTACTTC; CDR3 protein: CASSQEAGEQYF
V gene: TRBV30; D gene: NA; J gene: TRBJ2-1; CDR3 DNA: TGTGCCTGGACCCCCCCGGGGTCCTACAATGAGCAGTTCTTC; CDR3 protein: CAWTPPGSYNEQFF
V gene: TRBV20-1; D gene: NA; J gene: TRBJ2-5; CDR3 DNA: TGCAGTGCGAAGAGGGAGACCCAGTACTTC; CDR3 protein: CSAKRETQYF
V gene: TRBV7-9; D gene: TRBD2; J gene: TRBJ2-3; CDR3 DNA: TGTGCCAGCAGCACCCGTGGAGCGGGGGCGAGCACAGATACGCAGTATTTT; CDR3 protein: CASSTRGAGASTDTQYF
V gene: TRBV9; D gene: TRBD2; J gene: TRBJ2-7; CDR3 DNA: TGTGCCAGCAGCGTAGAACCCAGCGGGGGGACCTACGAGCAGTACTTC; CDR3 protein: CASSVEPSGGTYEQYF
V gene: TRBV29-1; D gene: NA; J gene: TRBJ2-5; CDR3 DNA: TGCAGCGTTATGATCGGGACTCACCAAGAGACCCAGTACTTC; CDR3 protein: CSVMIGTHQETQYF
V gene: TRBV6-5; D gene: TRBD1; J gene: TRBJ2-1; CDR3 DNA: TGTGCCAGCAGTACCGACAGGGGAGAAATAAATGAGCAGTTCTTC; CDR3 protein: CASSTDRGEINEQFF
V gene: TRBV6-5; D gene: TRBD2; J gene: TRBJ2-1; CDR3 DNA: TGTGCCAGCAGTACTGGACTAGCGGGAATATATGAGCAGTTCTTC; CDR3 protein: CASSTGLAGIYEQFF
V gene: TRBV6-5; D gene: NA; J gene: TRBJ2-3; CDR3 DNA: TGTGCCAGCAGTTACTCTGGAGGGAGCACAGATACGCAGTATTTT; CDR3 protein: CASSYSGGSTDTQYF
V gene: TRBV27; D gene: TRBD2; J gene: TRBJ2-3; CDR3 DNA: TGTGCCAGCAGGAGCGGGAGGAGGCCAGATACGCAGTATTTT; CDR3 protein: CASRSGRRPDTQYF
V gene: TRBV7-3; D gene: TRBD1; J gene: TRBJ2-2; CDR3 DNA: TGTGCCAGCAGCTTCAGGACAGGCGGCGGATCCGGGGAGCTGTTTTTT; CDR3 protein: CASSFRTGGGSGELFF
V gene: TRBV28; D gene: NA; J gene: TRBJ1-3; CDR3 DNA: TGTGCCAGCAGCCCCTTCGGCTCTGGAAACACCATATATTTT; CDR3 protein: CASSPFGSGNTIYF
V gene: TRBV10-2; D gene: NA; J gene: TRBJ2-7; CDR3 DNA: TGCGCCAGCAAGGGTCGACAGAGTTACGAGCAGTACTTC; CDR3 protein: CASKGRQSYEQYF
V gene: TRBV7-2; D gene: TRBD1; J gene: TRBJ2-7; CDR3 DNA: TGTGCCAGCAGCTTAGCTGGTTGGGACAGGGGGACTTACGAGCAGTACTTC; CDR3 protein: CASSLAGWDRGTYEQYF
V gene: TRBV6-4; D gene: TRBD2; J gene: TRBJ2-1; CDR3 DNA: TGTGCCAGCAGTGACTCACCTAGCGGGACATCCTACAATGAGCAGTTCTTC; CDR3 protein: CASSDSPSGTSYNEQFF
V gene: TRBV7-2; D gene: NA; J gene: TRBJ2-3; CDR3 DNA: TGTGCCAGCAGCTTTTCGCTGTTGTTAGCAACCCCGGGAGATACGCAGTATTTT; CDR3 protein: CASSFSLLLATPGDTQYF
V gene: TRBV29-1; D gene: TRBD1; J gene: TRBJ2-3; CDR3 DNA: TGCAGCGGTGTCGCGCCGGGACAGGTCACAGATACGCAGTATTTT; CDR3 protein: CSGVAPGQVTDTQYF
V gene: TRBV28; D gene: NA; J gene: TRBJ2-7; CDR3 DNA: TGTGCCATCGCTGGGGCATACGAGCAGTACTTC; CDR3 protein: CAIAGAYEQYF